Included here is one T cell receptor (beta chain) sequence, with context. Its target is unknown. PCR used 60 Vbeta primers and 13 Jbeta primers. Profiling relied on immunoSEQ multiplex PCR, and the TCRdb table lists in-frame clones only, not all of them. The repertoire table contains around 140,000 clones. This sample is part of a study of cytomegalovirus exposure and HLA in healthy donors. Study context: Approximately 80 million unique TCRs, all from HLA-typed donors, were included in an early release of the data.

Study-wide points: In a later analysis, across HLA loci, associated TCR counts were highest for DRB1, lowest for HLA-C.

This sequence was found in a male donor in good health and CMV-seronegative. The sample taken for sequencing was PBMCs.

This CDR3 reads CSVNTGGGTEAFF. In nucleotides, the CDR3 is TGCAGCGTTAACACAGGGGGTGGGACTGAAGCTTTCTTT. The chain recombines TRBV29-1 with TRBJ1-1; TRBD1 matches 8 bases. J lost 5 bases, V lost 5 bases, and 7 bases had no gene match. Germline CDR1 SQVTM, CDR2 ANQGSEA. The CDR3 is 13 residues long.